A selection of T cell receptor beta chains follows, all from one sample in a study of chemoradiotherapy in HPV16-positive cancers. Clones were read by immunoSEQ multiplex PCR, and TCRdb kept only the in-frame ones, dropping some. The sample yields roughly 20,000 clones, 92% seen once. The material sequenced was blood, taken from a patient who underwent chemoradiotherapy. Receptors originate from a human donor with HPV-associated anogenital cancer. Each CDR3 is given with its conserved first and last residue. The order of the fields is V gene, clone size, D gene, J gene, CDR3 protein, CDR3 DNA. The D gene is left open where the match is weak. Size is stated for part of the rows, as once, few or many counts, or as a class when the clone is expanded.

TRBV5-1	-	-	TRBJ2-6	CASSLAGVPGANVLTF	TGCGCCAGCAGCTTGGCCGGGGTTCCTGGGGCCAACGTCCTGACTTTC
TRBV27	-	-	TRBJ1-2	CASSLSIRETHGYTF	TGTGCCAGCAGTTTAAGCATCAGGGAAACCCATGGCTACACCTTC
TRBV28	-	-	TRBJ1-5	CASRQGGPAQPQHF	TGTGCCAGCAGACAGGGAGGGCCAGCTCAGCCCCAGCATTTT
TRBV15	-	TRBD1	TRBJ1-1	CATSRGTGGDTEAFF	TGTGCCACCAGCAGGGGGACAGGGGGGGACACTGAAGCTTTCTTT
TRBV5-5	-	-	TRBJ2-7	CASSFSYEQYF	TGTGCCAGCAGCTTCTCCTACGAGCAGTACTTC
TRBV18	-	-	TRBJ2-5	CASSPSPETQYF	TGTGCCAGCTCACCCAGTCCCGAGACCCAGTACTTC
TRBV2	-	TRBD2	TRBJ2-3	CASSQRGGRTDTQYF	TGTGCCAGCAGTCAGCGGGGGGGACGCACAGATACGCAGTATTTT
TRBV28	-	TRBD2	TRBJ2-7	CASLRGGNSYEQYF	TGTGCCAGCCTGCGGGGGGGAAACTCCTACGAGCAGTACTTC
TRBV7-6	-	TRBD2	TRBJ2-1	CASSLSSGRAANEQFF	TGTGCCAGCAGCTTATCTAGCGGGAGGGCCGCCAATGAGCAGTTCTTC
TRBV25-1	-	-	TRBJ1-2	CASSAPTDEYNYGYTF	TGTGCCAGCAGTGCTCCGACAGATGAATATAACTATGGCTACACCTTC
TRBV6-5	-	-	TRBJ2-3	CASSYSGVGTDTQYF	TGTGCCAGCAGTTACTCGGGTGTCGGCACAGATACGCAGTATTTT
TRBV18	-	-	TRBJ1-1	CASSRMDTEAFF	TGTGCCAGCTCCAGGATGGACACTGAAGCTTTCTTT
TRBV7-2	-	-	TRBJ1-5	CASSLEGGRGQPQHF	TGTGCCAGCAGCTTAGAGGGGGGTAGGGGTCAGCCCCAGCATTTT
TRBV7-3	-	TRBD2	TRBJ2-1	CASSLTPFSGSEQFF	TGTGCCAGCAGCTTAACTCCCTTTAGCGGGAGCGAGCAGTTCTTC
TRBV28	-	TRBD2	TRBJ2-7	CASRPGTSLYYEQYF	TGTGCCAGCAGACCCGGGACTAGCCTCTACTACGAGCAGTACTTC
TRBV10-3	-	TRBD2	TRBJ2-7	CATYQLAGGPPNEQYF	TGTGCCACCTACCAACTAGCGGGGGGCCCCCCTAACGAGCAGTACTTC
TRBV5-6	few	-	TRBJ1-2	CASSLALLQTANYGYTF	TGTGCCAGCAGCTTGGCTTTGCTACAGACAGCTAACTATGGCTACACCTTC
TRBV28	once	-	TRBJ2-3	CASTIAGSGADTQYF	TGTGCCAGCACTATAGCGGGTTCGGGGGCGGATACGCAGTATTTT
TRBV7-3	-	TRBD1	TRBJ1-6	CASSLTGQQNSPLHF	TGTGCCAGCAGCTTAACGGGACAGCAGAATTCACCCCTCCACTTT
TRBV6-1	few	TRBD1	TRBJ1-2	CASSEDRGQLNGYTF	TGTGCCAGCAGTGAAGATCGGGGACAGCTAAATGGCTACACCTTC
TRBV7-9	-	-	TRBJ1-3	CASKGFSGNTIYF	TGTGCCAGCAAGGGGTTCTCTGGAAACACCATATATTTT
TRBV7-2	-	TRBD1	TRBJ1-1	CASSSPDRGKAFF	TGTGCCAGCAGCTCGCCAGACAGGGGAAAAGCTTTCTTT
TRBV4-3	-	-	TRBJ2-2	CASSLIGSSRPMDTGELFF	TGCGCCAGCAGCCTCATAGGGTCTAGCAGGCCGATGGACACCGGGGAGCTGTTTTTT
TRBV5-4	-	TRBD1	TRBJ2-5	CASSRDRSLQETQYF	TGTGCCAGCTCCCGGGACAGGAGCCTCCAAGAGACCCAGTACTTC
TRBV19	once	TRBD1	TRBJ2-7	CASSMTGGIYEQYF	TGTGCCAGTAGTATGACAGGGGGCATCTACGAGCAGTACTTC
TRBV6-1	-	TRBD2	TRBJ2-7	CASSPPGGSSYEQYF	TGTGCCAGCAGCCCTCCCGGGGGGTCCTCCTACGAGCAGTACTTC
TRBV9	-	TRBD2	TRBJ2-3	CASSVGLADFTDTQYF	TGTGCCAGCAGCGTAGGTCTAGCGGATTTCACAGATACGCAGTATTTT
TRBV20-1	-	-	TRBJ1-2	CSALQYYGYTF	TGCAGTGCTCTACAGTATTATGGCTACACCTTC
TRBV7-8	-	-	TRBJ1-1	CASSLGVRTEAFF	TGTGCCAGCAGCCTGGGGGTCCGCACTGAAGCTTTCTTT
TRBV6-1	-	-	TRBJ1-5	CASSDFRQVLNQPQHF	TGTGCCAGCAGTGACTTCAGACAAGTTCTGAATCAGCCCCAGCATTTT
TRBV25-1	-	-	TRBJ1-1	CASSPTTGRAFF	TGTGCCAGCAGTCCGACTACAGGGAGAGCTTTCTTT
TRBV18	-	TRBD1	TRBJ1-4	CASSPNAGTGPNEKLFF	TGTGCCAGCTCACCGAACGCTGGGACAGGGCCCAATGAAAAACTGTTTTTT
TRBV6-1	-	TRBD1	TRBJ1-4	CASSERLTGREKLFF	TGTGCCAGCAGTGAACGCTTGACAGGGCGTGAAAAACTGTTTTTT
TRBV10-3	-	-	TRBJ1-5	CATTGLIGGNQPQHF	TGTGCCACAACCGGGTTAATAGGGGGTAATCAGCCCCAGCATTTT
TRBV5-6	-	TRBD2	TRBJ2-1	CASSLLLAGGSSYNEQFF	TGTGCCAGCAGCTTACTTCTAGCGGGAGGGTCCTCCTACAATGAGCAGTTCTTC
TRBV19	-	TRBD2	TRBJ2-1	CASSPRAGGRYNEQFF	TGTGCCAGTAGCCCTCGAGCGGGGGGGCGTTACAATGAGCAGTTCTTC
TRBV4-3	-	TRBD2	TRBJ2-3	CASSPSGTLSTDTQYF	TGCGCCAGCAGTCCTAGCGGGACCCTTAGCACAGATACGCAGTATTTT
TRBV5-5	-	-	TRBJ1-2	CASSPSDRPKNYGYTF	TGTGCCAGCAGCCCATCGGACAGACCTAAGAACTATGGCTACACCTTC
TRBV7-2	-	-	TRBJ1-2	CASSDQGAGVRSYGYTF	TGTGCCAGCAGCGATCAAGGGGCAGGAGTCCGAAGCTATGGCTACACCTTC
TRBV6-6	-	-	TRBJ2-1	CASSRPRNEQFF	TGTGCCAGCAGCCGACCCCGGAATGAGCAGTTCTTC
TRBV27	once	-	TRBJ2-1	CASSHTLASEQFF	TGTGCCAGCAGTCACACTCTAGCGTCTGAGCAGTTCTTC
TRBV15	-	TRBD1	TRBJ1-3	CATSRPRTGAGNTIYF	TGTGCCACCAGCAGACCCCGGACAGGGGCTGGAAACACCATATATTTT
TRBV5-4	-	-	TRBJ2-7	CASSSGQSYEQYF	TGTGCCAGCAGCTCGGGACAATCCTACGAGCAGTACTTC
TRBV19	-	-	TRBJ1-4	CASRTETANEKLFF	TGTGCCAGTAGAACGGAGACGGCTAATGAAAAACTGTTTTTT
TRBV4-3	-	-	TRBJ2-1	CASSQEEYFEQFF	TGCGCCAGCAGCCAGGAGGAGTATTTTGAGCAGTTCTTC
TRBV11-1	-	TRBD1	TRBJ2-5	CASSLTTGQETQYF	TGTGCCAGCAGCTTAACGACAGGGCAAGAGACCCAGTACTTC
TRBV18	-	TRBD1	TRBJ2-5	CASSPGRGPETQYF	TGTGCCAGCTCACCAGGCAGGGGGCCGGAGACCCAGTACTTC
TRBV6-6	-	-	TRBJ1-6	CASRPGPNSPLHF	TGTGCCAGCAGACCCGGACCGAATTCACCCCTCCACTTT
TRBV4-1	once	TRBD1	TRBJ1-4	CASSQGQGAEKLFF	TGCGCCAGCAGCCAGGGACAGGGGGCCGAAAAACTGTTTTTT
TRBV21-1	-	-	TRBJ1-4	CASRPGGNEKLFF	TGTGCCAGCAGACCAGGGGGTAATGAAAAACTGTTTTTT
TRBV5-1	-	-	TRBJ1-1	CASSMAGKGSTEAFF	TGCGCCAGCAGCATGGCCGGTAAGGGATCCACTGAAGCTTTCTTT
TRBV7-2	-	TRBD1	TRBJ2-1	CASSLDLGQNNEQFF	TGTGCCAGCAGCTTAGACCTGGGACAGAACAATGAGCAGTTCTTC
TRBV11-1	-	-	TRBJ2-7	CASSLHQSRNEQYF	TGTGCCAGCAGCTTACACCAAAGCAGAAACGAGCAGTACTTC